This is a list of T cell receptor beta chains from one sample in a study of T cell changes during pregnancy in multiple sclerosis. This table comes from immunoSEQ multiplex PCR, and its TCRdb copy is limited to in-frame clones, with some not included. This sample has around 20,000 clones, with around nine tenths found just once. The sample was CD8+ T cells from peripheral blood mononuclear cells, taken after pregnancy. Receptor source: a female donor in good health, enrolled as a control in a pregnancy study. CDR3s include the opening cysteine and the closing phenylalanine or tryptophan. A D gene is named only where the DNA matches it firmly. Size is omitted from some rows. Given values are once, few, many or a class for expanded clones.

D	length	size	V	J	DNA	CDR3
.	14	.	TRBV6-5	TRBJ2-1	TGTGCCAGCAGTTGGGGGACTGAATACAATGAGCAGTTCTTC	CASSWGTEYNEQFF
TRBD1	16	.	TRBV23-1	TRBJ1-1	TGCGCCAGCAGTCAGCCTACCGCTGACAGGGACGCTGAAGCTTTCTTT	CASSQPTADRDAEAFF
TRBD2	16	.	TRBV7-9	TRBJ2-1	TGTGCCAGCAGCTTAGTGAGCGGGGGAACCTACAATGAGCAGTTCTTC	CASSLVSGGTYNEQFF
.	17	.	TRBV4-3	TRBJ1-6	TGCGCCAGCAGCCAAGATCGCGCGAGCTCCTATAATTCACCCCTCCACTTT	CASSQDRASSYNSPLHF
.	15	.	TRBV4-3	TRBJ2-7	TGCGCCAGCAGCCAAGATTGGGGCACCTCCTACGAGCAGTACTTC	CASSQDWGTSYEQYF
TRBD2	14	.	TRBV7-9	TRBJ2-3	TGTGCCAGTCGTACTAGCGGGGGGGCAGATACGCAGTATTTT	CASRTSGGADTQYF
TRBD1	13	once	TRBV2	TRBJ2-7	TGTGCCAGCACCGGGACAGGGGCCTACGAGCAGTACTTC	CASTGTGAYEQYF
TRBD2	18	.	TRBV11-2	TRBJ2-1	TGTGCCAGCAGCTTAGATCTTAGGTGGAGACTAGCGGGGGACGAGCAGTTCTTC	CASSLDLRWRLAGDEQFF
.	13	.	TRBV7-9	TRBJ2-7	TGTGCCAGCAGCCTCGGGTCGGCCTACGAGCAGTACTTC	CASSLGSAYEQYF
TRBD2	15	.	TRBV9	TRBJ2-1	TGTGCCAGCAACCTAGCGGGGGGGGTCGGCGATGAGCAGTTCTTC	CASNLAGGVGDEQFF